The table lists the clone carrying this TCR beta chain with many counts. Its antigen is currently unknown. TCRdb passed the 5' RACE reads through MiXCR, listing each CDR3 protein once. Among about 50,000 distinct CDR3 sequences listed, roughly 10% were seen once. This sample was taken from a study of early T cells in non-severe SARS-CoV-2 infection. Study-level results: Anti-spike CD8 responses were favored by VDJdb matching, which missed private and CD4 specificities.

The V gene lost 8 bases and the J gene lost 0 bases, with 15 bases spanning the gap. The CDR3 runs 15 residues. Germline CDR1 is SGHTA and CDR2 is FQGNSA. The V gene is TRBV7-2, the J gene TRBJ2-3, with a weak D call TRBD2 (5 bases). Material: whole blood. The sequence was collected from an adult who was a healthcare worker with PCR-confirmed SARS-CoV-2 infection or an uninfected control (not recorded which). CDR3 sequence (DNA): TGTGCCAGCCGTCGCCAGACGGGGAGCACAGATACGCAGTATTTT. Protein sequence: CASRRQTGSTDTQYF.